This is a list of T cell receptor beta chains from one sample in a study of T cell repertoires in cytomegalovirus infection. TCRdb called the reads again in MiXCR, with one record for every CDR3 protein. The sample holds around 180,000 distinct CDR3 sequences, about 21% seen once. The sample taken for sequencing was PBMCs. These receptors were collected from a human donor in good health (CMV status not recorded). Some clones in this sample may be carry-over from other donors' samples. Both conserved end residues are part of each CDR3. D genes are given only for firm matches. Rows give clone size only sometimes, using once, few, many, or a class for an expanded clone.

TRBD2	TRBV6-5	few	TRBJ2-7	TGTGCCAGCAGGACGGGACTACCGGGGGAGCAGTACTTC	CASRTGLPGEQYF
.	TRBV19	.	TRBJ1-1	TGTGCCAGTAGTACTCGGGGGGGGGAAACTGAAGCTTTCTTT	CASSTRGGETEAFF
.	TRBV28	many	TRBJ2-5	TGTGCCAGCAGTTTACGGGGTATCTCCGGGGCCCAGTACTTC	CASSLRGISGAQYF
.	TRBV14	.	TRBJ2-1	TGTGCCAGCAGCCAAGACTTGGGAGTTCCTTACAATGAGCAGTTCTTC	CASSQDLGVPYNEQFF
.	TRBV25-1	.	TRBJ2-6	TGTGCCAGCAGTGATAGCCCCGGGGTCGGGGCCAACGTCCTGACTTTC	CASSDSPGVGANVLTF
.	TRBV19	.	TRBJ2-3	TGTGCCAGTGCGGCCACAGATACGCAGTATTTT	CASAATDTQYF
TRBD2	TRBV7-2	.	TRBJ2-1	TGTGCCGGCAGCTTTCGGGGGAGGGCCCCCTACAATGAGCAGTTCTTC	CAGSFRGRAPYNEQFF
.	TRBV30	.	TRBJ1-5	TGTGCCTGGAGTTACAATTTAGATCAGCCCCAGCATTTT	CAWSYNLDQPQHF
.	TRBV19	many	TRBJ2-1	TGTGCCAGTAGTATTACAGGGCTCCCATTAACCCTCTCAGGCTCCTACAATGAGCAGTTCTTC	CASSITGLPLTLSGSYNEQFF
TRBD2	TRBV6-4	.	TRBJ2-1	TGTGCCAGCAGTAGACTAGCGGGGAGCAATGAGCAGTTCTTC	CASSRLAGSNEQFF
.	TRBV28	few	TRBJ1-6	TGTGCCAGCAGTAATGTAGATAATTCACCCCTCCACTTT	CASSNVDNSPLHF
TRBD2	TRBV12-3/TRBV12-4	few	TRBJ2-7	TGTGCCAGCAGTTTACTAGCGGGAGCCTACGAGCAGTACTTC	CASSLLAGAYEQYF
.	TRBV28	.	TRBJ2-5	TGTGCCAGCAGTTCAGGAGTGGAGACCCAGTACTTC	CASSSGVETQYF
TRBD2	TRBV6-5	many	TRBJ2-1	TGTGCCAGCAGTTACTCGACGGGAGGTGAGCAGTTCTTC	CASSYSTGGEQFF
TRBD2	TRBV6-2/TRBV6-3	.	TRBJ2-7	TGTGCCAGCAGCGATCTAGCGGGAGTCGAGCAGTACTTC	CASSDLAGVEQYF
TRBD2	TRBV19	.	TRBJ2-1	TGTGCCAGTAGTAACCGACGGAGGGCTAGCGGGAGAGAGTTTGCATATGAGCAGTTCTTC	CASSNRRRASGREFAYEQFF
TRBD2	TRBV5-5	.	TRBJ2-1	TGTGCCAGCAGACCCACTAGCGCCCACAATGAGCAGTTCTTC	CASRPTSAHNEQFF
TRBD2	TRBV12-3/TRBV12-4	once	TRBJ2-1	TGTGCCAGCAGTTTCTCGGTAGCGGGGGGGCTGAATGAGCAGTTCTTC	CASSFSVAGGLNEQFF
.	TRBV18	few	TRBJ1-4	TGTGCCAGCTCACCAGACCCTCCCAGTAGGAATGAAAAACTGTTTTTT	CASSPDPPSRNEKLFF
.	TRBV7-8	many	TRBJ2-3	TGTGCCAGCAGTGGCCCAGCACTCACAGATACGCAGTATTTT	CASSGPALTDTQYF
TRBD1	TRBV6-5	many	TRBJ1-5	TGTGCCAGCAGTTACTCGACAGGGGATCGGCGCCAGCATTTT	CASSYSTGDRRQHF
.	TRBV19	.	TRBJ1-2	TGTGCCAGTAGTTTCAGGGAAGCTAACTATGGCTACACCTTC	CASSFREANYGYTF
TRBD1	TRBV29-1	many	TRBJ1-4	TGCAGCGTTGAGTCCAGGGGGCACGGTGAAAAACTGTTTTTT	CSVESRGHGEKLFF
.	TRBV25-1	.	TRBJ1-1	TGTGCCAGCAGTGCCGAGGGCGGGGTAAAGGGGGAAGCTTTCTTT	CASSAEGGVKGEAFF
.	TRBV20-1	few	TRBJ1-1	TGCAGTGCTAGAAGCGCTCCGGAACCCAGGCGTGGAGCTTTCTTT	CSARSAPEPRRGAFF
TRBD2	TRBV7-2	many	TRBJ2-5	TGTGCCAGCAGCTTAGGTCTAGCGGGAGTGAGGGAGACCCAGTACTTC	CASSLGLAGVRETQYF
TRBD1	TRBV6-1	many	TRBJ2-7	TGTGCCAGCAGTCGGGACAGGGAAAACGAGCAGTACTTC	CASSRDRENEQYF
TRBD2	TRBV2	.	TRBJ2-4	TGTGCCAGCACTGGAATAGCGGGGCTTAACATTCAGTACTTC	CASTGIAGLNIQYF
TRBD1	TRBV7-8	many	TRBJ2-1	TGTGCCAGCAGCTTAGGGACAGGGGAAGGGGGCTACAATGAGCAGTTCTTC	CASSLGTGEGGYNEQFF
TRBD1	TRBV4-2	many	TRBJ2-5	TGTGCCAGCAGCCCCGGGACAGGGGTCGAGACCCAGTACTTC	CASSPGTGVETQYF
.	TRBV4-1	.	TRBJ1-2	TGCGCCAGCAGCCAAGATCCCCAGGAGATTTATGGCTACACCTTC	CASSQDPQEIYGYTF
.	TRBV14	few	TRBJ1-2	TGTGCCAGCAGCCAAGATAGGAGGGGATTCGATGGCTACACCTTC	CASSQDRRGFDGYTF
.	TRBV5-1	few	TRBJ2-5	TGCGCCAGCAGTCGGGCTAGCGAAGAGACCCAGTACTTC	CASSRASEETQYF
TRBD2	TRBV7-2	medium-sized	TRBJ2-3	TGTGCCAGCAGCTTGGGGGCGGGAGGTACAGATACGCAGTATTTT	CASSLGAGGTDTQYF
.	TRBV20-1	.	TRBJ1-1	TGCAGTGTTGGTGGGAGAGACACTGAAGCTTTCTTT	CSVGGRDTEAFF
TRBD1	TRBV10-2	.	TRBJ1-5	TGCGCCAGCAAAACAGGGGAGGATCAGCCCCAGCATTTT	CASKTGEDQPQHF
.	TRBV19	.	TRBJ2-1	TGTGCCAGTACAGAGGGGTACTACAATGAGCAGTTCTTC	CASTEGYYNEQFF
TRBD1	TRBV27	.	TRBJ2-7	TGTGCCAGCAGTCTGTCAGCCGGGACAGCCTCCTGGGAGCAGTACTTC	CASSLSAGTASWEQYF
TRBD2	TRBV7-2	many	TRBJ2-3	TGTGCCAGCAGCTTAGGGCTAGCGGGGCTTTGGGATACGCAGTATTTT	CASSLGLAGLWDTQYF
.	TRBV5-4	.	TRBJ2-3	TGTGCCAGCAGCCCCAGGGTAGGGGACACAGATACGCAGTATTTT	CASSPRVGDTDTQYF